This TCR beta chain was captured in a study of T cell changes during pregnancy in multiple sclerosis. The data were produced by immunoSEQ multiplex PCR, yet TCRdb's version contains in-frame clones alone and is incomplete. The table shows around 110,000 clones, with approximately 90% occurring only once. The germline V gene encodes CDR1 SGDLS and CDR2 YYNGEE. Trimming removed 0 bases from V and 5 bases from J; junction bases left unmatched: 9. The CDR3 runs 16 residues. This sequence was found in a female donor with multiple sclerosis, enrolled in a pregnancy study. Specimen: peripheral blood, collected in the third trimester of pregnancy. The chain combines TRBV9 with TRBJ1-1; 8 positions agree with TRBD1. CDR3 in DNA: TGTGCCAGCAGCGTAGGTCAGGGGGCGCCCGGGACTGAAGCTTTCTTT. It yields the protein CASSVGQGAPGTEAFF. The full variable domain, completed using reference TRBV9 and TRBJ1-1, is DSGVTQTPKHLITATGQRVTLRCSPRSGDLSVYWYQQSLDQGLQFLIQYYNGEERAKGNILERFSAQQFPDLHSELNLSSLELGDSALYFCASSVGQGAPGTEAFFGQGTRLTVV.